This T cell receptor (beta chain) was observed in a study of T cell clonality in common variable immunodeficiency. Overall study findings and caveats: TCRbeta clonality was increased in CVID versus healthy controls.

Measured with immunoSEQ multiplex PCR; TCRdb has only the in-frame clones, and not every one. This sample comprises about 40,000 clones, none seen once only. This clone was counted at least ten times. Antigen specificity is unknown. Sequencing ends 3 residues short of the CDR3 end; the germline J gene provides the rest. In germline, CDR1 is SNHLY, CDR2 FYNNEI. The CDR3 extends over 13 amino acids. The chain couples TRBV2 to TRBJ1-1; a possible D gene is TRBD1 (6 bases). This sequence originates from a person aged 18 to 75 in good health. Sequencing was performed on peripheral blood mononuclear cells. The part of the CDR3 DNA that was read is TGTGCCAGCAGTATATTAGGGACACGGGAA. Its protein product is CASSILGTRE. The full CDR3 reads CASSILGTREAFF.